This TCR beta chain was sequenced during a study of shared clonotypes between healthy human individuals. Notes on the study in general: Sorted-subset sequencing, rarefaction showed, was incomplete despite large depth.

Note on this clone: Its antigen is not known.

The CDR3 totals 17 residues. The germline V and J ends were trimmed by 1 base and 5 bases, with 20 bases remaining between them. Germline CDR1 reads SGHVS; CDR2 reads FQNEAQ. Some clones are missing from TCRdb's copy, which holds only in-frame ones; the method was immunoSEQ multiplex PCR. The sample yields about 700,000 clones, roughly 70% seen once. All participating donors were Caucasian adults from Nashville, Tennessee. CD45RA+ naive and CD45RA-negative memory subsets were separated from CD4+ cells. The sequencing input was memory CD4+ T cells sorted from blood. Subset in this sample: CD45RA-negative fraction. The chain is built from TRBV7-8 and TRBJ1-2, with no clear D. The TCR originated in a woman aged 25 to 39 in good health. DNA for the CDR3: TGTGCCAGCAGCTTAGAGGTGGGTCCCATCACTCCGTATGGCTACACCTTC. It encodes CASSLEVGPITPYGYTF.